The 11 T cell receptor beta chains below were found in one sample sequenced in a study of CD8+ T cells in alopecia areata. Treatment in this sample: oral pan-JAK inhibitor, 5-10 mg twice daily. Reverse transcribed after extraction, RNA yielded cDNA as the sequencing template. Generated by immunoSEQ multiplex PCR, the TCRdb table keeps only in-frame clones and is missing some. The data hold about 190,000 clones, with 64% observed a single time. Source: CD4+ T cells sorted from blood, taken around week 50, from a patient treated with tofacitinib. These receptors were collected from a human donor with alopecia areata.

The chain links TRBV5-1 to TRBJ2-7; perhaps TRBD1 as D (6 bases). This CDR3 is 15 amino acids long. Germline assignment: CDR1 SGHRS and CDR2 YFSETQ. V was cut by 5 bases and J by 4 bases, with 19 bases left in between. The CDR3 protein is CASSSSTGIRYEQYF. CDR3 coding DNA: TGCGCCAGCAGTTCGTCCACAGGGATTAGGTACGAGCAGTACTTC.

V gene TRBV29-1 combines with J gene TRBJ2-5; maybe TRBD1 (5 bases). CDR3 size: 15 residues. CDR1 is SQVTM, CDR2 ANQGSEA, per germline. Trimming left V 5 bases short and J 2 bases short, with 18 bases between. The chain's CDR3 is CSVSYLGRQQETQYF. CDR3 nucleotides: TGCAGCGTTTCGTATCTTGGGCGACAGCAAGAGACCCAGTACTTC.

This clone has only a few counts. The rearrangement links TRBV30 to TRBJ2-2; D may be TRBD2 (6 bases). The CDR3 runs to 12 residues. The germline gives CDR1 GTSNPN, CDR2 SVGIG (reference sequence). V was clipped by 7 bases and J by 1 base, with 7 bases between them. The CDR3 bases are TGTGCCTCCGGGGGGAACACCGGGGAGCTGTTTTTT. As protein: CASGGNTGELFF.

This clone appeared a single time. The CDR3 is CASSLTVRGSEQFF. The CDR3 DNA sequence: TGTGCCAGCAGCTTAACGGTGAGGGGGAGTGAGCAGTTCTTC. This chain joins TRBV7-3 and TRBJ2-1; the D gene is possibly TRBD1 (6 bases). CDR1 and CDR2 from the germline V gene are SGHTA and FQGTGA. The CDR3 extends over 14 amino acids. Trimming stripped 0 bases from V and 9 bases from J, with 12 bases between.

This clone was detected only a few times. This rearrangement joins TRBV7-2 to TRBJ1-1; D gene unclear. Looked up from germline, CDR1 is SGHTA and CDR2 is FQGNSA. The CDR3 has 15 residues. Deletions cut 0 bases from V and 0 bases from J, with 8 bases between. CDR3 in amino acids: CASSLALNMNTEAFF. The CDR3 nucleotides are TGTGCCAGCAGCTTAGCCTTGAACATGAACACTGAAGCTTTCTTT.

The chain employs TRBV30 and TRBJ1-6; D is unclear. Germline assignment: CDR1 GTSNPN and CDR2 SVGIG (reference sequence). CDR3 length equals 13 residues. Trimming stripped 4 bases from V and 8 bases from J, with 12 bases between. This CDR3 reads CAWTSGYDSPLHF. The CDR3 coding sequence is TGTGCCTGGACTTCGGGGTACGATTCACCCCTCCACTTT.

To note about this clone: The same CDR3 also results from other DNA sequences found in this sample. This chain uses TRBV30 with TRBJ1-1; D is ambiguous. The CDR3 is 12 residues long. V was clipped by 1 base and J by 1 base, with 4 bases between them. The germline CDR1 and CDR2 sequences are GTSNPN and SVGIG (reference sequence). CDR3 DNA: TGTGCCTGGAGTGGCACGAACACTGAAGCTTTCTTT. This encodes CAWSGTNTEAFF.

The rearrangement links TRBV7-2 to TRBJ1-1; TRBD1 is a possible D gene (6 bases). The germline CDR1 and CDR2 sequences are SGHTA and FQGNSA. This CDR3 is 14 amino acids long. Trimming stripped 7 bases from V and 1 base from J, with 13 bases between. CDR3 amino acids: CASTLGGANTEAFF. CDR3 in DNA: TGTGCCAGCACCCTTGGGGGGGCGAACACTGAAGCTTTCTTT.

This chain's CDR3 is CASPRGKQPQHF. DNA of the CDR3: TGTGCCAGCCCTAGGGGGAAACAGCCCCAGCATTTT. The rearrangement joins TRBV6-6 to TRBJ1-5, with D tentatively TRBD1 (6 bases). This CDR3 contains 12 residues. From germline, CDR1 is MNHNY and CDR2 SVGAGI (reference sequence). The V and J ends lost 8 bases and 7 bases respectively, with 12 bases between them.

This chain connects TRBV5-1 to TRBJ1-4, with TRBD1 identical over 9 bases. V trimming: 5 bases; J trimming: 0 bases; junction bases outside the gene matches: 5. Germline CDR1 SGHRS, CDR2 YFSETQ. CDR3 length equals 16 residues. The CDR3 loop is CASRVTGGTTNEKLFF. The CDR3 DNA sequence: TGCGCCAGCAGGGTGACAGGGGGAACAACTAATGAAAAACTGTTTTTT.

This chain joins TRBV5-6 and TRBJ1-1, with TRBD1 as a possible D gene (5 bases). This CDR3 has 14 residues. Germline loops: CDR1 SGHDT, CDR2 YYEEEE. Trimming pared 0 bases from V and 5 bases from J, leaving 11 bases between. This CDR3 reads CASSLAARGTEAFF. The CDR3 bases are TGTGCCAGCAGCTTGGCGGCAAGGGGAACTGAAGCTTTCTTT.